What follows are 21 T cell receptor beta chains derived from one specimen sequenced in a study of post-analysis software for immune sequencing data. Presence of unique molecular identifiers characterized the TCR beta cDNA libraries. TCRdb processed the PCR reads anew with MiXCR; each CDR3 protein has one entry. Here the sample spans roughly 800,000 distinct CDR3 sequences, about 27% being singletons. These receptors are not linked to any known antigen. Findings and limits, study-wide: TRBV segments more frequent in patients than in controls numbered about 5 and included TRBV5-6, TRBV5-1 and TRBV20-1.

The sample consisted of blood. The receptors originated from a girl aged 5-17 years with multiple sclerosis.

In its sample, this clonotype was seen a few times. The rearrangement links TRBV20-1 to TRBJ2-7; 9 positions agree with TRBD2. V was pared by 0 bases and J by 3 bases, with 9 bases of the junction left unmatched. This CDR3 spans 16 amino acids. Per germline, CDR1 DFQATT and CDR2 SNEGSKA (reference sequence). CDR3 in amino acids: CSARDSGRGGDYEQYF. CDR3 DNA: TGCAGTGCTAGAGATTCAGGGCGGGGGGGCGACTACGAGCAGTACTTC.

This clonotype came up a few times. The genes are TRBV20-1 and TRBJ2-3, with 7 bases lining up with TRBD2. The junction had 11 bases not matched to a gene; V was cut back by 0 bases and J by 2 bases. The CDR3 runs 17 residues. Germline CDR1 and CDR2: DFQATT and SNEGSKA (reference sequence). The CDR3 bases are TGCAGTGCTAGAGACCCTGAGTCGCGGGGGTACACAGATACGCAGTATTTT. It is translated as CSARDPESRGYTDTQYF.

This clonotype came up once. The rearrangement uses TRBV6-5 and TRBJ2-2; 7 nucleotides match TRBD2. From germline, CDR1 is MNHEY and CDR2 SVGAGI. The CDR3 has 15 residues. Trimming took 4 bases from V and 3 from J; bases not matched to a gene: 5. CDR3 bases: TGTGCCAGCAGTTGGGGACTACTCTACACCGGGGAGCTGTTTTTT. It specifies CASSWGLLYTGELFF.

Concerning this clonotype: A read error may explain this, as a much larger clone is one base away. Written as DNA, the CDR3 is TGTGCCAGCAGCTTGGGGACCAGCAAAGGGACCCAGTACTTC. It is translated as CASSLGTSKGTQYF. The genes are TRBV7-2 and TRBJ2-5; the D call may be TRBD1 or TRBD2 (5 bases each). Trimming shortened V by 3 bases and J by 7 bases, and 15 bases separated the two germline ends. This CDR3 is built from 14 residues. Germline V gene data show CDR1 as SGHTA and CDR2 as FQGNSA.

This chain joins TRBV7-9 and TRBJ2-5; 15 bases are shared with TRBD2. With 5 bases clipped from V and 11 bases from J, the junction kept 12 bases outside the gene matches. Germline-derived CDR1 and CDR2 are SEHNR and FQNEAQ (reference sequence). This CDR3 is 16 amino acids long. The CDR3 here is CASSPGTSGRLNEQYF. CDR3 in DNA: TGTGCCAGCAGCCCTGGGACTAGCGGGAGGTTGAATGAGCAGTACTTC.

The CDR3 sequence: CASRGLAGGFTDTQYF. The CDR3 DNA reads as TGTGCCAGCAGGGGACTAGCGGGGGGCTTCACAGATACGCAGTATTTT. The V call is TRBV6-5, the J call TRBJ2-3; 15 nucleotides line up with TRBD2. This CDR3 is built from 16 residues. Germline V gene sequence: CDR1 MNHEY, CDR2 SVGAGI. V lost 6 bases to trimming and J lost 2 bases; unmatched junction nucleotides: 3.

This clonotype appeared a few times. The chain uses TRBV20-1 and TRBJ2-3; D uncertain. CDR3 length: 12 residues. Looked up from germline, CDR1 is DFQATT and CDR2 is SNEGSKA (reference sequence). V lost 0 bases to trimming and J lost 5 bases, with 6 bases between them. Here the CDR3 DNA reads TGCAGTGCTAGAGATGTCGGAGATACGCAGTATTTT. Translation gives CSARDVGDTQYF.

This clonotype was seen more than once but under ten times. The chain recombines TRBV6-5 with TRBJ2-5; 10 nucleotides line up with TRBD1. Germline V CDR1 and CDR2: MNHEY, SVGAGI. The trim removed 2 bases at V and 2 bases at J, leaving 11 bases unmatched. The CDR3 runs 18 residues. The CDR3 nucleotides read TGTGCCAGCAGTTACGTCCGGCCGACAGGGGGCCGGCAAGAGACCCAGTACTTC. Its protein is CASSYVRPTGGRQETQYF.

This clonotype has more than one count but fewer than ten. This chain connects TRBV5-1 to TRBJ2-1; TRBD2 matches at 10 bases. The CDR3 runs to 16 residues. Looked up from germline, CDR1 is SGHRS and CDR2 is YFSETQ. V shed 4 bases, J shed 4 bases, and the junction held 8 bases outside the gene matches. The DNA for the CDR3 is TGCGCCAGCAGCCCCACCCGTAGCGGGGGGTACAATGAGCAGTTCTTC. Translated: CASSPTRSGGYNEQFF.

The CDR3 is CASKTSGFTDTQYF. The CDR3 DNA reads as TGTGCCAGCAAGACTAGCGGGTTCACAGATACGCAGTATTTT. The V gene is TRBV28, the J gene TRBJ2-3, with 10 bases that match TRBD2. There are 14 residues in the CDR3. From germline, CDR1 is MDHEN and CDR2 SYDVKM. J gave up 2 bases and V 7 bases, and 3 bases lay outside the gene matches.

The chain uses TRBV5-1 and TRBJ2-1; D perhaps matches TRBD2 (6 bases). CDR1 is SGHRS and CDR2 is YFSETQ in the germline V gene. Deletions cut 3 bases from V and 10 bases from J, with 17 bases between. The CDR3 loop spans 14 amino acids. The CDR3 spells CASSSGDSSYEQFF. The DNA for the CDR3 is TGCGCCAGCAGCTCGGGGGACTCCTCCTACGAGCAGTTCTTC.

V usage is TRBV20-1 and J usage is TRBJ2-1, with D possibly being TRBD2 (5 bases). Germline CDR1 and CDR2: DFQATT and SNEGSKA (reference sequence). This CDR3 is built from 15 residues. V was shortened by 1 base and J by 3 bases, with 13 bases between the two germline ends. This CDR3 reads CSARGLIANYNEQFF. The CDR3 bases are TGCAGTGCTAGAGGGCTAATAGCGAACTACAATGAGCAGTTCTTC.

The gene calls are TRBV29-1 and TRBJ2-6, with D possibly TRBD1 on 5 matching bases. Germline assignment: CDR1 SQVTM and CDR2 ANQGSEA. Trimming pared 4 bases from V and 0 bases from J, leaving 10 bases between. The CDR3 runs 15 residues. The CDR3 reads CSVAGSPSGANVLTF. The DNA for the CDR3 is TGCAGCGTTGCAGGGTCCCCCTCTGGGGCCAACGTCCTGACTTTC.

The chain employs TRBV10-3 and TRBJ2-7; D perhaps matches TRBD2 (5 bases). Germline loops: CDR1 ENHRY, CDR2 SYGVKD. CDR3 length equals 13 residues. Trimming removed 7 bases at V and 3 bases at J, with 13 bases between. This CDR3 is CAINGEDFYEQYF. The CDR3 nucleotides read TGTGCCATCAACGGGGAAGACTTCTACGAGCAGTACTTC.

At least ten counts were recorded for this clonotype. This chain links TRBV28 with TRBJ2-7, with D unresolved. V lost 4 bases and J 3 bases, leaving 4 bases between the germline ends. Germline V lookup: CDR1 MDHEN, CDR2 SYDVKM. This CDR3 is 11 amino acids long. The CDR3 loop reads CASSSHYEQYF. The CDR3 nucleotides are TGTGCCAGCAGTTCCCACTACGAGCAGTACTTC. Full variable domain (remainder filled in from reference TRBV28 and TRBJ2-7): DVKVTQSSRYLVKRTGEKVFLECVQDMDHENMFWYRQDPGLGLRLIYFSYDVKMKEKGDIPEGYSVSREKKERFSLILESASTNQTSMYLCASSSHYEQYFGPGTRLTVT.

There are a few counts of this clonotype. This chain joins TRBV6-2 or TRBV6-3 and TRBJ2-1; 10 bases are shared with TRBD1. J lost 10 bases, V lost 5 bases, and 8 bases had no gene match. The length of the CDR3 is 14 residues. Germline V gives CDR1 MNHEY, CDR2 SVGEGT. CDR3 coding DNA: TGTGCCAGCAGTGGACAGGGGGTCTCTGGGGAGCAGTTCTTC. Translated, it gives CASSGQGVSGEQFF.

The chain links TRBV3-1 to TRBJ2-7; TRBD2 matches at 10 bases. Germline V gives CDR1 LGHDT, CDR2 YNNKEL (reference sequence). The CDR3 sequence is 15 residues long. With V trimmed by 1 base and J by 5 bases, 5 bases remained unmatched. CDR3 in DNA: TGTGCCAGCAGCCAAGCCGGGACTAGCGCCCACGAGCAGTACTTC. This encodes CASSQAGTSAHEQYF.

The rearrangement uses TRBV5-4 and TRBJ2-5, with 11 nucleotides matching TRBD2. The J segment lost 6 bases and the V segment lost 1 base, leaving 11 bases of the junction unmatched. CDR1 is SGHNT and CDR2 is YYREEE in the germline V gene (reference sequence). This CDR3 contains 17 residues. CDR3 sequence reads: CASSLPGLTSGVKTQYF. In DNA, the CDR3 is TGTGCCAGCAGCTTGCCGGGTCTGACTAGCGGGGTGAAGACCCAGTACTTC.

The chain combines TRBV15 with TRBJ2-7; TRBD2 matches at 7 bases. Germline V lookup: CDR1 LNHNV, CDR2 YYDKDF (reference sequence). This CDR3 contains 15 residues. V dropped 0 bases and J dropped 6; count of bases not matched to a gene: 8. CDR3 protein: CATSRDWAGDSEQYF. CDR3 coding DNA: TGTGCCACCAGCAGAGATTGGGCGGGAGATTCCGAGCAGTACTTC.

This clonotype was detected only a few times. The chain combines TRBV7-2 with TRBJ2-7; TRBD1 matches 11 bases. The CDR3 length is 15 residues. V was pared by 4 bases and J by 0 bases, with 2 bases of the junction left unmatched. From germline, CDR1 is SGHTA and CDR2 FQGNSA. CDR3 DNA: TGTGCCAGCAGCTCCGGGACAGGGGGCTCCTACGAGCAGTACTTC. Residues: CASSSGTGGSYEQYF.

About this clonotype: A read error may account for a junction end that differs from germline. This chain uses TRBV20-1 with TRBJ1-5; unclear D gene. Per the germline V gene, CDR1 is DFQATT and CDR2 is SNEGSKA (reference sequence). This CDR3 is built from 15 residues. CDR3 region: CGAVRRASSNQPQHF. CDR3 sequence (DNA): TGCGGTGCTGTGAGGCGCGCCTCTAGCAATCAGCCCCAGCATTTT.